A single count supports the clone carrying this T cell receptor (beta chain). Its specificity is unknown. J gave up 7 bases and V 6 bases, and 14 bases lay outside the gene matches. The germline V gene encodes CDR1 SGHNT and CDR2 YYREEE (reference sequence). CDR3 length: 15 amino acids. Time point reported: baseline pretreatment blood. Treatment in this sample: 15 Gy SBRT to primary tumor, nephrectomy 4 weeks later. After SBRT, blood was collected at 2 and 4 weeks, plus baseline. This sample stems from a study of radiation and T cells in renal cell carcinoma. For the study at large: Nephrectomy followed 15 Gy stereotactic body radiation by 4 weeks.

Findings and limits, study-wide: From baseline, blood top tumor clonotypes peaked at 2 weeks post-radiation.

Sequencing used immunoSEQ multiplex PCR; TCRdb keeps in-frame clones, though not all of them. There are roughly 150,000 clones in the sample; around 90% occur only once, and roughly 4% lies in the top ten. This sequence originates from a woman in her 70s with renal cell carcinoma. The chain employs TRBV5-4 and TRBJ2-7; TRBD1 matches at 9 bases. The specimen was blood, collected from a patient whose treatment included radiotherapy and nephrectomy. The CDR3 region has the DNA TGTGCCAGCAAGCTGACAGGGGGTCTTTCCAAGGAGCAGTACTTC. Residues: CASKLTGGLSKEQYF.